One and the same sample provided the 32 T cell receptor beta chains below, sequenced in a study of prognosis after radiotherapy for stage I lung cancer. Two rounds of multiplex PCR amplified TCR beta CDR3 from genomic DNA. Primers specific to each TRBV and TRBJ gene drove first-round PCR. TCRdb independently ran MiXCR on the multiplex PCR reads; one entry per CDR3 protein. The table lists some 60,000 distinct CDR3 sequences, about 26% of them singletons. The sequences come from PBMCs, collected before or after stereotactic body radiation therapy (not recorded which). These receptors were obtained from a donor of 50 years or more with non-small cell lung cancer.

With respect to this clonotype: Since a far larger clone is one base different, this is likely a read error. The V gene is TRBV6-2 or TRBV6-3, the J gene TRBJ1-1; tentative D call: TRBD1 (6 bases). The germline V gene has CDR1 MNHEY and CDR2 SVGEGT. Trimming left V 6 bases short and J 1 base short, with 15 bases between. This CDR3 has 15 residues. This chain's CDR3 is CASSAVGHWNTEAFF. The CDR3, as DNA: TGTGCCAGCAGCGCCGTGGGACACTGGAACACTGAAGCTTTCTTT.

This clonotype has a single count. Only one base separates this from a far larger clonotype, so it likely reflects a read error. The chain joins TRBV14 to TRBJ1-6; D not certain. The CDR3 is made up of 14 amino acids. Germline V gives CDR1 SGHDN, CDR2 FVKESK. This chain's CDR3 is CASRQRSMNSPIHF. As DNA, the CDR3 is TGTGCCAGCAGGCAGAGGTCGATGAATTCACCCATCCACTTT. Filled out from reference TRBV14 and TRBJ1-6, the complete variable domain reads EAGVTQFPSHSVIEKGQTVTLRCDPISGHDNLYWYRRVMGKEIKFLLHFVKESKQDESGMPNNRFLAERTGGTYSTLKVQPAELEDSGVYFCASRQRSMNSPIHFGNGTRLTVT.

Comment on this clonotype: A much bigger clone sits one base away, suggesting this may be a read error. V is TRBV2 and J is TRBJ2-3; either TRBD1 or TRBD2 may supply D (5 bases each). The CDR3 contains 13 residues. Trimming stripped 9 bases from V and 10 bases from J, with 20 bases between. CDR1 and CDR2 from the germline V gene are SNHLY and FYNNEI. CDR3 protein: CASGDLYLDAQYF. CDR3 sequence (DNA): TGTGCCAGTGGGGACCTCTACTTGGATGCGCAGTATTTT. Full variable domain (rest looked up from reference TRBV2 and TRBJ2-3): EPEVTQTPSHQVTQMGQEVILRCVPISNHLYFYWYRQILGQKVEFLVSFYNNEISEKSEIFDDQFSVERPDGSNFTLKIRSTKLEDSAMYFCASGDLYLDAQYFGPGTRLTVL.

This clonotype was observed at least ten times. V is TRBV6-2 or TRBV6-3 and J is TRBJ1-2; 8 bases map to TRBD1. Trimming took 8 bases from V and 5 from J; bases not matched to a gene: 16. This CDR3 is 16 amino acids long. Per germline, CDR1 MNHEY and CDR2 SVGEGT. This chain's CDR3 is CASGTGVTSQQYGYTF. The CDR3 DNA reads TGTGCCAGCGGGACAGGAGTTACCTCGCAACAGTATGGCTACACCTTC.

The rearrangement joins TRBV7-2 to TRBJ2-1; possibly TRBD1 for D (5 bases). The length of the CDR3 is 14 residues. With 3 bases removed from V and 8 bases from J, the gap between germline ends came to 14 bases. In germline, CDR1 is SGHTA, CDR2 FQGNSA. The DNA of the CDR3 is TGTGCCAGCAGCTTGTCGGCAGGGTTCCATGAGCAGTTCTTC. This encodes CASSLSAGFHEQFF.

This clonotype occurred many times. The CDR3 here is CASSLGGLAGRLDTQYF. As DNA, the CDR3 is TGTGCCAGCAGCTTAGGGGGACTAGCGGGCAGGTTAGATACGCAGTATTTT. The rearrangement links TRBV11-2 to TRBJ2-3; 12 bases are shared with TRBD2. V gave up 1 base and J gave up 5 bases; unmatched junction bases: 7. The germline CDR1 and CDR2 sequences are SGHAT and FQNNGV. This CDR3 comprises 17 residues.

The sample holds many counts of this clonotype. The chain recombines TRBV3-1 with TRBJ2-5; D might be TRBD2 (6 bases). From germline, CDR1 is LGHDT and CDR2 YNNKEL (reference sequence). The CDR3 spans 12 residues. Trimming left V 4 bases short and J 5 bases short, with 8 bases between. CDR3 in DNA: TGTGCCAGCAGCCCTAGCGCGGAGACCCAGTACTTC. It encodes CASSPSAETQYF.

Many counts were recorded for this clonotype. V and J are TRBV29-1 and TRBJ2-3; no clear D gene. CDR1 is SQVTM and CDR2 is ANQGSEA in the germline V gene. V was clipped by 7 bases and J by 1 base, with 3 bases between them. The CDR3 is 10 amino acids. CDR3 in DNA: TGCAGCGGGGGCACAGATACGCAGTATTTT. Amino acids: CSGGTDTQYF.

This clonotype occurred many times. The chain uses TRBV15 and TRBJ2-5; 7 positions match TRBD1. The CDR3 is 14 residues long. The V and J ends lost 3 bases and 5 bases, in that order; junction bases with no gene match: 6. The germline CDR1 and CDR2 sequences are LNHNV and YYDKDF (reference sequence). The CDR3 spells CATSSDRVQETQYF. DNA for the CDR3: TGTGCCACCAGCAGTGACAGGGTCCAGGAGACCCAGTACTTC.

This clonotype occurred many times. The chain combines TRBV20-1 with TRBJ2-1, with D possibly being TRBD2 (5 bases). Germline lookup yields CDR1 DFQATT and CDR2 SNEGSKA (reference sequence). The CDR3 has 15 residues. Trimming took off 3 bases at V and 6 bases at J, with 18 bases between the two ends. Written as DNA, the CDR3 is TGCAGTGCTAGGGGAACTGGGGTGAGCGGCAATGAGCAGTTCTTC. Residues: CSARGTGVSGNEQFF.

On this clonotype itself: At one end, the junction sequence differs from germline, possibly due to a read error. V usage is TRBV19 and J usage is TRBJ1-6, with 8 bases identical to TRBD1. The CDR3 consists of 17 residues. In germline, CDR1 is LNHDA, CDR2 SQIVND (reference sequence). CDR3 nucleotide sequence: TGTGCCAGTAGTAAACCCCAGGGGACAGGACCTAATTCACACCTCCACTTT. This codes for CASSKPQGTGPNSHLHF.

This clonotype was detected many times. CDR3 in amino acids: CASSRTGLSDTQYF. The CDR3 nucleotides are TGTGCCAGCAGCCGTACAGGGTTATCGGATACGCAGTATTTT. The chain carries TRBV6-1 and TRBJ2-3, with TRBD1 as a possible D gene (6 bases). Germline-derived CDR1 and CDR2 are MNHNS and SASEGT. There are 14 residues in the CDR3. V dropped 6 bases and J dropped 6 bases, with 16 bases sitting between them.

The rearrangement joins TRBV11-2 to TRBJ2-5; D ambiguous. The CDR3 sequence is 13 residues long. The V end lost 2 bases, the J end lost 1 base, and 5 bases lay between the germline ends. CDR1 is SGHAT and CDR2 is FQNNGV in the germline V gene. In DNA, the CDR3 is TGTGCCAGCAGCTTACCGGTCCAAGAGACCCAGTACTTC. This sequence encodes CASSLPVQETQYF.

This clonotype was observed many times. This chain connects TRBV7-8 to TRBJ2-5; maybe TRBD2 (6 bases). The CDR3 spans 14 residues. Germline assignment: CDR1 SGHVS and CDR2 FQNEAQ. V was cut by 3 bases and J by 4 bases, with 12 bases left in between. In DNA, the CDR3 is TGTGCCAGCAGCTTTTCTGCGGGGATAGAGACCCAGTACTTC. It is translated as CASSFSAGIETQYF.

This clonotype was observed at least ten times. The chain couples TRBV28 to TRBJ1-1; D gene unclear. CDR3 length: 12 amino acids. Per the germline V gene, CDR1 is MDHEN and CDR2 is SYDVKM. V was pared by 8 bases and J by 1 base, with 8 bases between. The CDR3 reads CASVRGNTEAFF. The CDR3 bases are TGTGCCAGCGTGCGAGGGAACACTGAAGCTTTCTTT.

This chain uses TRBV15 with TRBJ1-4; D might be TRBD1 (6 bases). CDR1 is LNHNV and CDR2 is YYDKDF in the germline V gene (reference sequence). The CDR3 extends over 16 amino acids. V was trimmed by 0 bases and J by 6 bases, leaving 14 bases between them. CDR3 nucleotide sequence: TGTGCCACCAGCAGAGATCCAGTACAGGGAGATGAAAAACTGTTTTTT. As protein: CATSRDPVQGDEKLFF.

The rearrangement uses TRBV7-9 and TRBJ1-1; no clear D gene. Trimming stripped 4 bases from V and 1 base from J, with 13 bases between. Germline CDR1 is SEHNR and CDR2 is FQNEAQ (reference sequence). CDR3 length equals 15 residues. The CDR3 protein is CASSSRPSGNTEAFF. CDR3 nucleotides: TGTGCCAGCAGCTCACGTCCCTCGGGGAACACTGAAGCTTTCTTT.

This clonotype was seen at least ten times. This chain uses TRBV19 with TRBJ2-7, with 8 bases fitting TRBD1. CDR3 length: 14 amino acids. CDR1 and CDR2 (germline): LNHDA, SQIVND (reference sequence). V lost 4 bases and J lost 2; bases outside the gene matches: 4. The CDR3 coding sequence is TGTGCCAGTAGTACCGCAGGGGGCGCCTACGAGCAGTACTTC. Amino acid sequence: CASSTAGGAYEQYF.

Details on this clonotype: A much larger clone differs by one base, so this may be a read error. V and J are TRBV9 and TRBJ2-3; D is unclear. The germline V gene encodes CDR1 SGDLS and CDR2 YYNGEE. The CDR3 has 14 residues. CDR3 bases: TGTGCCAGCAGCGTAGCCCCATCCGAGGATATGCAGTATTTT. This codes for CASSVAPSEDMQYF.

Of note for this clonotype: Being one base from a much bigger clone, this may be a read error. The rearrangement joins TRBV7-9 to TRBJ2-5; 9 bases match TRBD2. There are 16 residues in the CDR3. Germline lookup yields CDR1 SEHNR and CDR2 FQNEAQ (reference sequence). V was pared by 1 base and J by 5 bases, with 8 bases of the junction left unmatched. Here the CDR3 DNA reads TGTGCCAGCAGCTTAGAACCAGCGGGGGGCAGGGAGACCCAGTACTTC. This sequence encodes CASSLEPAGGRETQYF. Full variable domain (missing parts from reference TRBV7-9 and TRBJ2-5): DTGVSQNPRHKITKRGQNVTFRCDPISEHNRLYWYRQTLGQGPEFLTYFQNEAQLEKSRLLSDRFSAERPKGSFSTLEIQRTEQGDSAMYLCASSLEPAGGRETQYFGPGTRLLVL.

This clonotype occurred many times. The CDR3 bases are TGTGCCAGTAGTATAAGCGACAGGAACAATCAGCCCCAGCATTTT. It is translated as CASSISDRNNQPQHF. The rearrangement uses TRBV19 and TRBJ1-5; a weak D match, TRBD1 (6 bases). Germline V gene lookup returns CDR1 LNHDA and CDR2 SQIVND (reference sequence). The CDR3 covers 15 residues. With 2 bases removed from V and 3 bases from J, the gap between germline ends came to 11 bases.

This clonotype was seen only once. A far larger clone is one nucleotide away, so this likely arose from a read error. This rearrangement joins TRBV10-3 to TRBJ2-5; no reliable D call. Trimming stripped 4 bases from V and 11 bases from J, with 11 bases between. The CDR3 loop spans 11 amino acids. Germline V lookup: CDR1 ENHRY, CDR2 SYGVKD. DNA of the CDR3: TGTGCCATCAGTGTAGGGAATGAGCAGTACTTC. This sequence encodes CAISVGNEQYF.

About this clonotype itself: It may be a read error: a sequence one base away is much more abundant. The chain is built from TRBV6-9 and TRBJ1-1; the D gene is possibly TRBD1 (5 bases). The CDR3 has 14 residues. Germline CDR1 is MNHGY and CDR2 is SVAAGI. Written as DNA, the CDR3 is TGTGCCAGCAGTTACGGGGCCCTGAACACTGGAGCTTTCTTT. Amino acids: CASSYGALNTGAFF.

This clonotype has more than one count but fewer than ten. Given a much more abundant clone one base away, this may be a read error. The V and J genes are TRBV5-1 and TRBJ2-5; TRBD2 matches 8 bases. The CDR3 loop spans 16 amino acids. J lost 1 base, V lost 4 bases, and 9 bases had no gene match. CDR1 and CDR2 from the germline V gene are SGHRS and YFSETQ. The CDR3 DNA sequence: TGCGCCAGCAGCCTCGGCCAGCGGGGGTGCCAAGAGACCCAGTACTTC. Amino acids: CASSLGQRGCQETQYF.

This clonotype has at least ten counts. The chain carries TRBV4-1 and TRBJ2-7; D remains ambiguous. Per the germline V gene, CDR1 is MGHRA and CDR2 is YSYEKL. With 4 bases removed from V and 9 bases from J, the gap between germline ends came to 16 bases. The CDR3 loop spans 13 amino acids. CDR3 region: CASSPAEGSGQYF. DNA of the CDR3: TGCGCCAGCAGCCCGGCAGAAGGTAGTGGGCAGTACTTC.

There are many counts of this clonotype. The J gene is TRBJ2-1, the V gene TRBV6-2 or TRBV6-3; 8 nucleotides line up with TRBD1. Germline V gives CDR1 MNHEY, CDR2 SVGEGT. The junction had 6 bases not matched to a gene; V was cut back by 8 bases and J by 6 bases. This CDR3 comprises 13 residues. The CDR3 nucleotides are TGTGCCAGCGACAGGGGCTGGCTCAATGAGCAGTTCTTC. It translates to CASDRGWLNEQFF.

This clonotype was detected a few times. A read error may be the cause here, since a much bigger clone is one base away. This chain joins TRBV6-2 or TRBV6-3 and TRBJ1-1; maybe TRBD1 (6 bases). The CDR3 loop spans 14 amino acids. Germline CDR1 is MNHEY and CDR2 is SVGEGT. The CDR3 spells CACSIGGAGTEAFF. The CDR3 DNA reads TGTGCCTGCAGCATTGGGGGCGCCGGCACTGAAGCTTTCTTT.

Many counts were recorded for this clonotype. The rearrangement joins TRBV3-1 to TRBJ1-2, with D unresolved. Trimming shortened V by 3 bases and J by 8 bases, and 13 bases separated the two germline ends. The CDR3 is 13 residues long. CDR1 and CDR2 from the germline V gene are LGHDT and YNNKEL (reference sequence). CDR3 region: CASSHSLVGGYTF. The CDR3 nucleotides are TGTGCCAGCAGCCATTCCCTCGTGGGGGGCTACACCTTC.

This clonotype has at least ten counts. CDR3 in amino acids: CASSLAASIKLFF. The CDR3 region has the DNA TGTGCCAGCAGCTTAGCGGCGTCAATCAAACTGTTTTTT. The V gene is TRBV7-2, the J gene TRBJ1-4; D is unclear. Germline-derived CDR1 and CDR2 are SGHTA and FQGNSA. The CDR3 totals 13 residues. V was trimmed by 0 bases and J by 11 bases, leaving 10 bases between them.

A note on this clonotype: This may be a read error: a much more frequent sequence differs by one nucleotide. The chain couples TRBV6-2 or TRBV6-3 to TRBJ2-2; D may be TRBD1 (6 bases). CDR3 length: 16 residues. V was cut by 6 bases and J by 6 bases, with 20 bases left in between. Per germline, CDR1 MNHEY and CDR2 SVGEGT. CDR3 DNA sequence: TGTGCCAGCAGCCGCGAGTGGGCGTGGGGGCCCGGGGAGCTGTTTTTT. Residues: CASSREWAWGPGELFF.

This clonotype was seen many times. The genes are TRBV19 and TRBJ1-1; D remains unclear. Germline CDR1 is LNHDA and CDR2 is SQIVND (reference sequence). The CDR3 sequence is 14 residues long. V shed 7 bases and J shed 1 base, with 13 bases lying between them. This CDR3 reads CASTPTDKNTEAFF. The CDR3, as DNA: TGTGCCAGTACCCCCACCGATAAGAACACTGAAGCTTTCTTT.

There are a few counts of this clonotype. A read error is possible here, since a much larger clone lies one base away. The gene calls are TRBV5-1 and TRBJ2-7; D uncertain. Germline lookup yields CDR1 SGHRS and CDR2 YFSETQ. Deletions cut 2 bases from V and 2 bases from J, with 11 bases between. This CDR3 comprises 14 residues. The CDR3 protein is CASSFSVITYEQYF. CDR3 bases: TGCGCCAGCAGCTTCTCTGTTATTACCTACGAGCAGTACTTC.